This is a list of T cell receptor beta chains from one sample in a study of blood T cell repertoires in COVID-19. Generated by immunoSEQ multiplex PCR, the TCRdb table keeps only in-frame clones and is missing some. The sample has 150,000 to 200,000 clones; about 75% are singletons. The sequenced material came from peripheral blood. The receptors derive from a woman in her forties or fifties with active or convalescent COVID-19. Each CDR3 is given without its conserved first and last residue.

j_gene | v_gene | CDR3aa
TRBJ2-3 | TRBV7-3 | ASSLGTSGTDTQY
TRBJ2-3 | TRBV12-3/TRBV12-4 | ASRLLATDTQY
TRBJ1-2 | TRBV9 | ASSVVQGWGYGYT
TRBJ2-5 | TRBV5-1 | ASSSGLAGGLETQY
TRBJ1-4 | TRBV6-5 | ASSYSGEKLF
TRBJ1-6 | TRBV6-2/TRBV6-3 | ASSYSARGDSPLH
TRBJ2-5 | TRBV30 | ALAGGGETQY
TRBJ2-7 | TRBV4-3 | ASSQNRQGSSYEQY
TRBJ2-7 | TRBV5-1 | ASTESTGIELRQY
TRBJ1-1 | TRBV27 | ASSGGGVEAF
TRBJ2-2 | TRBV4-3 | ASSQGQGGTGELF
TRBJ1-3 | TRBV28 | ASSANPRTGGSGNTIY
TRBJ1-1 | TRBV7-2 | ASSPHLPGQGNTEAF
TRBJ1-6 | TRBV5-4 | ASSLGGQGARTSPLH
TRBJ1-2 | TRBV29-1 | SVEDRAYGYT
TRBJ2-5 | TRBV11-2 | ASSRGLLQETQY
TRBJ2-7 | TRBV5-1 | ASSPRQGSNEQY
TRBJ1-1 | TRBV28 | ASSPPHRSTEAF
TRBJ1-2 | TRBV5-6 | ASIRGQADYGYT
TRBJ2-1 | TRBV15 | ATSREAGGYNEQF
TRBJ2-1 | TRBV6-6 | ASSYEGSSYNEQF
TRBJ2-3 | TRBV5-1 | ASSFLAGGPTDTQY